The 2 T cell receptor beta chains given below trace back to one sample, sequenced in a study of response to subunit inactivated influenza vaccine. One entry per CDR3 protein, called by TCRdb with MiXCR from the RT-PCR reads. The table shows around 570,000 distinct CDR3 sequences, with about 8% occurring only once. The source was PBMCs from blood, collected around 25 months after vaccination. Every receptor here comes from a man in his fifties or sixties who received an inactivated influenza vaccine.

This clonotype was seen repeatedly, ten times or more. Its ends do not fully match the called genes, so a read error is possible. The J gene is TRBJ2-4, the V gene TRBV5-1, with 7 bases aligning to TRBD1. The CDR3 covers 13 residues. Germline lookup yields CDR1 SGHRS and CDR2 YFSETQ. The CDR3 spells CASSLGGGNIQYF. The CDR3, as DNA: TGTGCCAGCAGTTTAGGGGGCGGAAACATTCAGTACTTC.

The sample holds a few counts of this clonotype. The V and J genes are TRBV3-1 and TRBJ1-2, with D tentatively TRBD1 (6 bases). Trimming removed 2 bases from V and 4 bases from J, with 11 bases in between. CDR1 is LGHDT, CDR2 YNNKEL, per germline (reference sequence). The CDR3 contains 14 residues. The CDR3 here is CASSQLRTAYGYTF. The CDR3 nucleotides are TGTGCCAGCAGCCAACTGAGGACAGCCTATGGCTACACCTTC.